Listed below are T cell receptor beta chains from one sample, sequenced in a study of control samples from healthy donors and cancer patients. Clones were read by immunoSEQ multiplex PCR, and TCRdb kept only the in-frame ones, dropping some. The sample lists around 140,000 clones; about 90% were seen once. Sequenced sample: blood. Every receptor here comes from a young man in good health. Both conserved end residues are part of each CDR3. Fields, in order: V gene, J gene, D gene, clone size, CDR3 protein, CDR3 DNA. The D gene is left open where the match is weak. Size is stated for part of the rows, as once, few or many counts, or as a class when the clone is expanded.

TRBV9	TRBJ2-3	TRBD2	NA	CASSVGLADSSTDTQYF	TGTGCCAGCAGCGTGGGACTAGCGGATTCTAGCACAGATACGCAGTATTTT
TRBV6-5	TRBJ1-2	TRBD1	once	CASSYSSGTGNYGYTF	TGTGCCAGCAGTTACTCGAGCGGGACAGGGAACTATGGCTACACCTTC
TRBV15	TRBJ2-5	TRBD1	NA	CATSRVGGPQETQYF	TGTGCCACCAGCAGAGTAGGGGGCCCCCAAGAGACCCAGTACTTC
TRBV19	TRBJ2-3	NA	NA	CASSIYTDTQYF	TGTGCCAGTTCCATTTACACAGATACGCAGTATTTT
TRBV7-3	TRBJ2-5	TRBD2	NA	CASSLKGPASGTEETQYF	TGTGCCAGCAGCTTAAAGGGGCCGGCTAGCGGGACCGAAGAGACCCAGTACTTC
TRBV11-2	TRBJ1-1	NA	NA	CASSFGDTEAFF	TGTGCCAGCAGCTTTGGGGACACTGAAGCTTTCTTT
TRBV4-1	TRBJ1-1	NA	NA	CASSQGVEAFF	TGCGCCAGCAGCCAAGGTGTTGAAGCTTTCTTT
TRBV7-9	TRBJ2-3	TRBD1	NA	CASSLRGQGTDTQYF	TGTGCCAGCAGCTTAAGGGGACAGGGGACAGATACGCAGTATTTT
TRBV6-5	TRBJ1-1	NA	NA	CASRTMVWDTEAFF	TGTGCCAGCAGGACGATGGTGTGGGACACTGAAGCTTTCTTT
TRBV18	TRBJ1-5	NA	NA	CASSPYPGNQPQHF	TGTGCCAGCTCACCCTACCCCGGCAATCAGCCCCAGCATTTT
TRBV24-1	TRBJ2-1	TRBD2	NA	CATSDPSTSGGTYNEQFF	TGTGCCACCAGTGACCCATCAACTAGCGGGGGGACCTACAATGAGCAGTTCTTC
TRBV5-6	TRBJ1-2	NA	few	CASSSTGRGYYGYTF	TGTGCCAGCAGCTCCACAGGGCGAGGTTACTATGGCTACACCTTC
TRBV6-4	TRBJ1-5	NA	NA	CASSDEAGAHQPQHF	TGTGCCAGCAGTGACGAGGCAGGTGCTCATCAGCCCCAGCATTTT
TRBV3-1/TRBV3-2	TRBJ1-5	TRBD1	NA	CASSQGPQGVYQPQHF	TGTGCCAGCAGCCAAGGACCGCAGGGGGTGTATCAGCCCCAGCATTTT
TRBV19	TRBJ2-7	TRBD1	NA	CASSVGQAYEQYF	TGTGCCAGTAGTGTCGGACAGGCCTACGAGCAGTACTTC
TRBV4-3	TRBJ1-6	NA	NA	CASSQSTDRYNSPLHF	TGCGCCAGCAGCCAGAGTACAGATCGCTATAATTCACCCCTCCACTTT
TRBV19	TRBJ1-6	NA	NA	CASSLVGSGSPLHF	TGTGCCAGTAGTCTAGTCGGCAGTGGTTCACCCCTCCACTTT
TRBV6-5	TRBJ1-2	NA	NA	CASSYLSGNYGYTF	TGTGCCAGCAGTTACCTTTCAGGGAACTATGGCTACACCTTC
TRBV18	TRBJ1-6	TRBD1	NA	CASSLRDSNSPLHF	TGTGCCAGCTCGCTCCGGGACAGTAATTCACCCCTCCACTTT
TRBV19	TRBJ1-1	NA	NA	CASRGLFGMNTEAFF	TGTGCCAGTAGAGGGTTGTTCGGGATGAACACTGAAGCTTTCTTT
TRBV12-3/TRBV12-4	TRBJ2-7	NA	NA	CASSLDSSYEQYF	TGTGCCAGCAGTTTGGACAGTTCCTACGAGCAGTACTTC
TRBV15	TRBJ2-7	TRBD2	NA	CATSPRTSGESEQYF	TGTGCCACCAGCCCGCGGACTAGCGGGGAGAGCGAGCAGTACTTC
TRBV23-1	TRBJ1-1	NA	NA	CASRSEQDTEAFF	TGCGCCAGCAGGTCGGAGCAGGACACTGAAGCTTTCTTT
TRBV18	TRBJ2-2	NA	NA	CASSPRDENTGELFF	TGTGCCAGCTCACCGCGGGACGAGAACACCGGGGAGCTGTTTTTT
TRBV4-1	TRBJ2-3	NA	NA	CASSQDQPITDTQYF	TGCGCCAGCAGCCAAGATCAACCGATCACAGATACGCAGTATTTT
TRBV7-9	TRBJ2-2	TRBD1	few	CASSGQEIGELFF	TGTGCCAGCAGTGGACAGGAGATCGGGGAGCTGTTTTTT
TRBV5-1	TRBJ2-5	NA	NA	CASSLEPGQKETQYF	TGCGCCAGCAGCTTGGAGCCGGGGCAGAAGGAGACCCAGTACTTC
TRBV6-6	TRBJ1-4	NA	once	CASSYSGRTNEKLFF	TGTGCCAGCAGTTACTCGGGCAGAACTAATGAAAAACTGTTTTTT
TRBV4-1	TRBJ1-6	TRBD1	NA	CASSQSLAGQTNSPLHF	TGCGCCAGCAGCCAATCACTCGCGGGACAGACTAATTCACCCCTCCACTTT
TRBV2	TRBJ2-1	TRBD1	NA	CASTPGQGIHNEQFF	TGTGCCAGCACCCCGGGACAGGGGATCCACAATGAGCAGTTCTTC
TRBV7-2	TRBJ2-7	TRBD1	NA	CASSTWTGYEQYF	TGTGCCAGCAGCACGTGGACAGGGTACGAGCAGTACTTC
TRBV27	TRBJ2-7	NA	few	CASSFLQGEQYF	TGTGCCAGCAGCTTCCTCCAAGGGGAGCAGTACTTC
TRBV5-6	TRBJ2-7	TRBD2	once	CASSWRTSHSYEQYF	TGTGCCAGCAGCTGGAGGACTAGTCACTCCTACGAGCAGTACTTC
TRBV7-9	TRBJ2-3	NA	NA	CASSFQSLDTQYF	TGTGCCAGCAGCTTCCAGAGTCTGGATACGCAGTATTTT
TRBV6-5	TRBJ1-2	NA	once	CASSYSGRNYGYTF	TGTGCCAGCAGTTACTCGGGCAGGAACTATGGCTACACCTTC
TRBV25-1	TRBJ1-4	NA	NA	CASSSGPLKLFF	TGTGCCAGCTCGTCCGGACCCTTAAAACTGTTTTTT
TRBV7-2	TRBJ1-2	NA	NA	CASSLAGQFYGYTF	TGTGCCAGCAGCTTAGCCGGACAGTTCTATGGCTACACCTTC
TRBV5-1	TRBJ2-3	TRBD2	NA	CASSLVSGGASTDTQYF	TGCGCCAGCAGCTTGGTGAGCGGGGGCGCTAGCACAGATACGCAGTATTTT
TRBV6-1	TRBJ2-7	NA	few	CASSDSYEQYF	TGTGCCAGCAGTGACTCCTACGAGCAGTACTTC
TRBV6-6	TRBJ2-5	NA	NA	CASSYSGLLYF	TGTGCCAGCAGTTACTCAGGACTACTATACTTC
TRBV5-1	TRBJ1-1	NA	NA	CASSPRGGLSRANTEAFF	TGCGCCAGCAGCCCAAGGGGCGGATTATCTAGGGCGAACACTGAAGCTTTCTTT
TRBV21-1	TRBJ2-4	NA	NA	CASSNGGNKNIQYF	TGTGCCAGCAGCAACGGAGGAAACAAAAACATTCAGTACTTC
TRBV3-1/TRBV3-2	TRBJ1-6	TRBD1	NA	CASSPRLHRGINNSPLHF	TGTGCCAGCAGCCCACGCCTCCACAGGGGGATCAATAATTCACCCCTCCACTTT
TRBV30	TRBJ1-3	NA	NA	CAWTVPGHRSSGNTIYF	TGTGCCTGGACCGTGCCGGGACATCGTTCCTCTGGAAACACCATATATTTT
TRBV29-1	TRBJ1-2	NA	NA	CSVVSPSYGYTF	TGCAGCGTTGTGTCTCCCTCCTATGGCTACACCTTC
TRBV4-1	TRBJ2-7	NA	NA	CASSQGDISYEQYF	TGCGCCAGCAGCCAAGGGGACATCTCCTACGAGCAGTACTTC
TRBV6-5	TRBJ2-2	TRBD1	NA	CASSYSTGATGELFF	TGTGCCAGCAGTTACTCGACAGGGGCCACCGGGGAGCTGTTTTTT
TRBV5-1	TRBJ2-3	TRBD1	NA	CASSLGQGVADTQYF	TGCGCCAGCAGCCTCGGACAGGGGGTGGCAGATACGCAGTATTTT
TRBV27	TRBJ2-1	NA	NA	CASSPWVQGDEQFF	TGTGCCAGCAGCCCTTGGGTCCAGGGCGATGAGCAGTTCTTC
TRBV4-2	TRBJ1-6	NA	NA	CASSQGQANSPLHF	TGTGCCAGCAGCCAAGGGCAGGCTAATTCACCCCTCCACTTT